Described below is a single TCR beta chain sequence and its context. Its antigen is still unknown. Profiling relied on immunoSEQ multiplex PCR, and the TCRdb table lists in-frame clones only, not all of them. This table has fewer than 150,000 clones, around 87% appearing once. The entry originates in a study of cytomegalovirus exposure and HLA in healthy donors. Trimming removed 3 bases at V and 2 bases at J, with 7 bases between. This CDR3 contains 13 residues. Germline CDR1 reads LNHDA; CDR2 reads SQIVND (reference sequence). Regarding the study as a whole: The authors enumerated over 150 TCR beta chains as linked to cytomegalovirus. In the 120 or so validation repertoires, approximately 93% of cluster scores exceeded 0, per a later analysis.

The rearrangement uses TRBV19 and TRBJ2-5; tentatively, D is TRBD1 (5 bases). This TCR was sampled from a man in his late teens or twenties in good health and CMV-seropositive. Specimen: PBMCs. The chain's CDR3 is CASSMGRQETQYF. The CDR3 bases are TGTGCCAGTAGTATGGGGCGTCAAGAGACCCAGTACTTC.